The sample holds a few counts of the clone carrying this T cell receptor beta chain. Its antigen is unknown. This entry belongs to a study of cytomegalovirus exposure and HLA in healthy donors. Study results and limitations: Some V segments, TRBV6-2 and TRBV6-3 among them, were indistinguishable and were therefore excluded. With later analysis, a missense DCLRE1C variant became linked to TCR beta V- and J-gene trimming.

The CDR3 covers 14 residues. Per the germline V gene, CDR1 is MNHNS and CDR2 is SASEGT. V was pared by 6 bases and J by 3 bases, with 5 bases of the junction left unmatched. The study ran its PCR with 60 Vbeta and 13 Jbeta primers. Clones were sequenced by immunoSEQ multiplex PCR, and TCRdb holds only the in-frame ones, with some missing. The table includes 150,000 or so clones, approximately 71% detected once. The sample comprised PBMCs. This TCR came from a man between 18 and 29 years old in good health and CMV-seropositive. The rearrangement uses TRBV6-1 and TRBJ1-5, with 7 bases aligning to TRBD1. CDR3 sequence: CASSVTGFNQPQHF. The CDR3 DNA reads TGTGCCAGCAGCGTGACAGGGTTCAATCAGCCCCAGCATTTT.